This T cell receptor (beta chain) was captured in a study of blood T cells in healthy people across ages (dated by TCRdb to 2013 to 2016). In terms of the full investigation: Template switching captured roughly one uniquely barcoded TCR beta cDNA molecule per two T cells in model experiments. To track age-related changes in TCR beta repertoire diversity, the study relied on deep sequencing normalized with unique cDNA molecular identifiers. Donors were grouped into four age groups: young (average approximately 15 years), middle-aged (over 35), aged (about 60) and long-lived (around 80). The study analyzed two additional independent replicas of 1 million unique cDNA reads from the same blood draw for two donors, one aged 18 to 30 and one aged 80 or older. To avoid experimental bias, donors of different ages were randomly spread across the sequencing lanes. Overall study results and their limits: Observed TCR beta diversity correlated strongly with the percentage of naive T cells measured by flow cytometry. Compared with the aged group, the long-lived group had more naive CD4+ T cells, fewer expanded clones and increased TCR diversity, a pattern suggesting age selection. Total diversity estimates from one million sequenced T cells were considered lower bounds and underestimates. Observed TCR beta diversity per million T cells fell roughly linearly with age, and a significant reduction was already apparent by age roughly 40. Bulk unsorted PBMC profiling prevented conclusive comparison of naive and antigen-experienced compartments. Because donor CMV infection status was unknown, age-related changes in expanded clonotypes were potentially confounded.

This clonotype has at least ten counts. Its recognized antigen is unknown. Base qualities were left out, and no much larger clone turns up one base away. The library was prepared using 5' RACE. The sequencer was an Illumina HiSeq 2500. A second PCR of roughly 7 to 12 cycles was run with a J-beta primer mix and a sample-barcoded 5' primer. A unique molecular identifier was introduced onto each TCR beta cDNA molecule by a template-switch 5' adaptor carrying 12 random nucleotides. Each sample yielded at least 3 million CDR3-containing paired-end reads. First-strand cDNA synthesis was performed from all RNA using the Mint cDNA synthesis kit, with priming by a TRBC-specific oligonucleotide. After uracil-DNA glycosylase treatment, a first 18-cycle PCR used universal primers M1SS and BC2_uni_R on all cDNA. The paper's data handling went like this. Each sample was normalized by randomly selecting 1 million high-quality reads, each carrying a distinct molecular identifier. Reads sharing molecular identifiers were discarded rather than binned into consensus sequences. CDR3 identification, clonotype clustering and error correction used MiTCR with a Q25 quality threshold and the strictest error-elimination algorithm. Lower-bound total TCR beta diversity was estimated with a nonparametric unseen species model using Euler transformation. TCRdb ran its own pipeline on the public reads, namely fastp trimming at Q25 and MiXCR clone calling, and kept in-frame beta chains. Every entry covers one CDR3 protein and lists the most common genes and DNA from its rows. TCRdb, not the original authors, processed these V and J calls. The sample has approximately 360,000 distinct CDR3 sequences on record, roughly half of them singletons. The ten largest clones represent approximately 51% of the sample.

The donors were a few dozen Caucasian individuals from Russia, aged roughly 6 to 100 years, who were systemically healthy. Around 10 milliliters of peripheral blood were collected from each donor into EDTA-treated Vacutainer tubes. Ficoll-Paque density-gradient centrifugation was used to isolate PBMCs, with at least 7 million obtained per sample. Trizol reagent was used to extract total RNA from the PBMCs, yielding at least 6 micrograms per sample. The percentages of naive CD45RAhigh/CD27high T cells were determined by flow cytometry on a PBMC aliquot from every donor. The germline V gene (reference sequence) provides CDR1 SEHNR and CDR2 FQNEAQ. Trimming leaves V shorter by 2 bases and J shorter by 6 bases, with the junction holding 4 bases beyond the gene matches. From the cysteine through the phenylalanine, the CDR3 covers 14 amino acids. The DNA shown is the 42-base CDR3, in frame from base 1.

The rearrangement joined TRBV7-9 to TRBJ2-7; a stretch of 10 junction bases matches TRBD2. Sequenced: blood. This receptor was obtained from a man between 60 and 70 years old in good health. CDR3 region: CASSLTSGMSEQYF. The DNA sequence reads TGTGCCAGCAGCTTAACTAGCGGGATGTCCGAGCAGTACTTC.